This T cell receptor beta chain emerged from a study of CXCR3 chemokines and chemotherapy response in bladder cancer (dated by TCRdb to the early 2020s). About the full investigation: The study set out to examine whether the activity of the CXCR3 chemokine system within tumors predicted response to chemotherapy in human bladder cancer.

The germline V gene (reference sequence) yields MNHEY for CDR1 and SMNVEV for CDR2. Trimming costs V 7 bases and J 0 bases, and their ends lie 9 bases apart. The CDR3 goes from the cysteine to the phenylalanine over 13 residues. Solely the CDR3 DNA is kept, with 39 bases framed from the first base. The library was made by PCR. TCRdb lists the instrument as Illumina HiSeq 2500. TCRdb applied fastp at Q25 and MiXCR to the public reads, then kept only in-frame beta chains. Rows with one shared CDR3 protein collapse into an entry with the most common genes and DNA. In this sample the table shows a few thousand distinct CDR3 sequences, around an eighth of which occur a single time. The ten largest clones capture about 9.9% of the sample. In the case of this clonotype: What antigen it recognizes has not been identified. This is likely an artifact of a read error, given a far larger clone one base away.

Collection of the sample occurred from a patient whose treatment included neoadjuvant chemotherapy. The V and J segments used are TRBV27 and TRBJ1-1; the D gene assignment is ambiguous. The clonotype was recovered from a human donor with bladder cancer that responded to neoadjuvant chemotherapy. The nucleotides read TGTGCCAGCATTGGCGTAGTGAACACTGAAGCTTTCTTT. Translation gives CASIGVVNTEAFF.